Each of the 30 T cell receptor beta chains below was sequenced from the same sample in a study of identical twins. TCRdb reprocessed the 5' RACE reads via MiXCR and lists one record per CDR3 protein. The data contain 690,000 or so distinct CDR3 sequences, less than 10% of them singletons. The same sample was also studied in work on yellow fever vaccine responses in identical twins.

The sequencing sample was made of PBMCs. These TCRs come from a young woman in good health.

In this sample, this clonotype turned up a few times. CDR3 DNA: TGTGCCAGCAGCTTAATCGGGATAAGCACAGATACGCAGTATTTT. It specifies CASSLIGISTDTQYF. This chain uses TRBV7-3 with TRBJ2-3; D possibly corresponds to TRBD2 (5 bases). The germline V and J ends were trimmed by 1 base and 0 bases, with 8 bases remaining between them. In germline, CDR1 is SGHTA, CDR2 FQGTGA. The CDR3 contains 15 residues.

The chain carries TRBV7-6 and TRBJ2-2; D is perhaps TRBD2 (5 bases). Per germline, CDR1 SGHVS and CDR2 FNYEAQ. V was trimmed by 1 base and J by 6 bases, leaving 12 bases between them. The length of the CDR3 is 15 residues. The CDR3 loop is CASSLEGRGSGELFF. In DNA, the CDR3 is TGTGCCAGCAGCTTAGAAGGGCGCGGGTCCGGGGAGCTGTTTTTT.

This chain links TRBV11-3 with TRBJ2-3; 10 bases match TRBD2. J lost 6 bases, V lost 5 bases, and 8 bases had no gene match. Looked up from germline, CDR1 is SGHNT and CDR2 is YENEEA. The CDR3 sequence is 15 residues long. CDR3 sequence reads: CASSLTSGMGDTQYF. CDR3 sequence (DNA): TGTGCCAGCAGCCTAACTAGCGGGATGGGGGATACGCAGTATTTT.

This clonotype was found many times. V usage is TRBV7-4 and J usage is TRBJ2-7; D uncertain. The CDR3 consists of 13 residues. The germline V gene encodes CDR1 SGHVT and CDR2 SQSDAQ. Trimming left V 1 base short and J 6 bases short, with 10 bases between. The CDR3 sequence is CASSLVASIEQYF. The CDR3, as DNA: TGTGCCAGCAGCTTAGTTGCTAGTATCGAGCAGTACTTC.

In this sample, this clonotype turned up many times. This chain connects TRBV5-1 to TRBJ2-1, with D possibly matching TRBD1 (6 bases). V was clipped by 7 bases and J by 6 bases, with 14 bases between them. The CDR3 is made up of 13 amino acids. Germline-derived CDR1 and CDR2 are SGHRS and YFSETQ. The CDR3 DNA follows: TGCGCCAGCGGATTAACAGGGTTCAATGAGCAGTTCTTC. This encodes CASGLTGFNEQFF.

The chain has TRBV10-3 and TRBJ2-5; 8 bases line up with TRBD2. Germline V CDR1 and CDR2: ENHRY, SYGVKD. The length of the CDR3 is 17 residues. With 0 bases clipped from V and 3 bases from J, the junction kept 9 bases outside the gene matches. This CDR3 is CAISESLQVAGKETQYF. DNA of the CDR3: TGTGCCATCAGTGAGTCGTTGCAGGTAGCGGGGAAAGAGACCCAGTACTTC.

In this sample, this clonotype turned up a few times. The J gene is TRBJ2-1, the V gene TRBV2, with 7 nucleotides matching TRBD2. CDR3 size: 15 residues. Germline trimming cut 3 bases from V and 4 bases from J; bases unmatched to any gene: 6. Germline-derived CDR1 and CDR2 are SNHLY and FYNNEI. In nucleotides, the CDR3 is TGTGCCAGCAGTGATCCGCTAGCGGAGTACAATGAGCAGTTCTTC. As protein: CASSDPLAEYNEQFF.

The J gene is TRBJ2-3, the V gene TRBV18; 12 positions agree with TRBD2. Losses at the gene ends were 1 base for V and 5 bases for J; bases not matched to a gene: 16. Germline V CDR1 and CDR2: KGHSH, LQKENI. CDR3 length: 20 residues. Here the CDR3 reads CASSPRALAGGLLALDTQYF. CDR3 nucleotides: TGTGCCAGCTCACCACGGGCCCTAGCGGGGGGGCTCCTTGCCCTAGATACGCAGTATTTT. Filled out from reference TRBV18 and TRBJ2-3, the complete variable domain reads NAGVMQNPRHLVRRRGQEARLRCSPMKGHSHVYWYRQLPEEGLKFMVYLQKENIIDESGMPKERFSAEFPKEGPSILRIQQVVRGDSAAYFCASSPRALAGGLLALDTQYFGPGTRLTVL.

The genes are TRBV12-3 or TRBV12-4 and TRBJ2-4, with TRBD2 identical over 7 bases. This CDR3 is 16 amino acids long. V was pared by 4 bases and J by 0 bases, with 6 bases of the junction left unmatched. CDR3 coding DNA: TGTGCCAGCAGTTCGCTAGCGGCCCAAGCCAAAAACATTCAGTACTTC. The encoded protein is CASSSLAAQAKNIQYF.

This clonotype showed up just a few times. This chain joins TRBV18 and TRBJ1-1; D remains unclear. CDR1 and CDR2 from the germline V gene are KGHSH and LQKENI. This CDR3 is built from 13 residues. The germline V and J ends were trimmed by 2 bases and 1 base, with 5 bases remaining between them. The DNA for the CDR3 is TGTGCCAGCTCACCAAGTCAGAACACTGAAGCTTTCTTT. Translation: CASSPSQNTEAFF.

With respect to this clonotype: The junction departs from germline at one end; a sequencing error may be responsible. V and J are TRBV12-3 or TRBV12-4 and TRBJ2-7; perhaps TRBD1 as D (6 bases). The length of the CDR3 is 14 residues. CDR3 protein: CVSSPRRGSHEQYF. As DNA, the CDR3 is TGTGTCAGCAGTCCCCGAAGGGGGAGCCACGAGCAGTACTTC.

The gene calls are TRBV20-1 and TRBJ2-7, with 10 bases lining up with TRBD2. The CDR3 has 16 amino acids. Trimming at V came to 0 bases and at J to 2 bases, leaving 7 bases not matched to a gene. Per germline, CDR1 DFQATT and CDR2 SNEGSKA (reference sequence). The CDR3 nucleotides read TGCAGTGCTAGAGATCTACGGACTAGCGGACCCTACGAGCAGTACTTC. Translation gives CSARDLRTSGPYEQYF.

This clonotype has a handful of counts. The gene calls are TRBV12-3 or TRBV12-4 and TRBJ2-2; possible D gene TRBD1, 5 bases. This CDR3 is built from 15 residues. The ends were cut back, 5 bases at V and 7 bases at J, with 17 bases in the middle. The CDR3 is CASSPLTAGYGELFF. The CDR3 bases are TGTGCCAGCAGTCCTTTAACCGCAGGGTACGGGGAGCTGTTTTTT.

In this sample, this clonotype turned up many times. This chain links TRBV20-1 with TRBJ2-1; 9 nucleotides agree with TRBD2. The CDR3 runs 13 residues. V was pared by 6 bases and J by 4 bases, with 4 bases of the junction left unmatched. In germline, CDR1 is DFQATT, CDR2 SNEGSKA (reference sequence). The DNA of the CDR3 is TGCAGTGCCCTAGCGGGACCGTACAATGAGCAGTTCTTC. Translated: CSALAGPYNEQFF.

With respect to this clonotype: At one end the junction does not follow the germline gene, possibly because of a read error. Here the CDR3 DNA reads TGTGCCAGTAGTTTAGACTTATTCTACGAGCAGTACTTC. Its protein product is CASSLDLFYEQYF. This chain connects TRBV19 to TRBJ2-7; D is undetermined. CDR1 and CDR2 (germline): LNHDA, SQIVND (reference sequence). The CDR3 is 13 residues long.

Many counts were recorded for this clonotype. The chain employs TRBV12-3 or TRBV12-4 and TRBJ2-3; unclear D gene. CDR3 length: 14 amino acids. V lost 2 bases and J 1 base, leaving 7 bases between the germline ends. CDR3 coding DNA: TGTGCCAGCAGTTTAAAACCCCGCACAGATACGCAGTATTTT. This codes for CASSLKPRTDTQYF.

The chain employs TRBV28 and TRBJ1-5, with TRBD1 matching 7 bases. The germline V gene encodes CDR1 MDHEN and CDR2 SYDVKM. Trimming at V came to 3 bases and at J to 7 bases, leaving 12 bases not matched to a gene. CDR3 size: 16 residues. The CDR3 is CASSFQGGGSRQPQHF. CDR3 DNA sequence: TGTGCCAGCAGTTTCCAAGGGGGCGGATCGAGACAGCCCCAGCATTTT.

The chain links TRBV7-9 to TRBJ1-1; no clear D. With 0 bases removed from V and 1 base from J, the gap between germline ends came to 6 bases. Germline V CDR1 and CDR2: SEHNR, FQNEAQ (reference sequence). The length of the CDR3 is 14 residues. The CDR3 DNA sequence: TGTGCCAGCAGCTTAGCAGACCAGAACACTGAAGCTTTCTTT. Translating it yields CASSLADQNTEAFF.

This clonotype was seen only a few times. The chain links TRBV10-3 to TRBJ2-1; TRBD2 matches 11 bases. Germline assignment: CDR1 ENHRY and CDR2 SYGVKD. The CDR3 is 18 residues long. With 6 bases clipped from V and 2 bases from J, the junction kept 12 bases outside the gene matches. CDR3 in DNA: TGTGCCATCAGCCGACTAGCGGGAACCTGGGAAACCTACAATGAGCAGTTCTTC. Translated: CAISRLAGTWETYNEQFF.

This clonotype was seen only a few times. V is TRBV10-3 and J is TRBJ2-5; the D gene is possibly TRBD1 (6 bases). From germline, CDR1 is ENHRY and CDR2 SYGVKD. The germline V and J ends were trimmed by 0 bases and 3 bases, with 11 bases remaining between them. CDR3 length: 15 residues. The CDR3 sequence is CAISESYRDEETQYF. In DNA form, the CDR3 reads TGTGCCATCAGTGAGTCGTACAGGGATGAAGAGACCCAGTACTTC.

The chain combines TRBV12-3 or TRBV12-4 with TRBJ2-3; 8 bases are shared with TRBD2. The CDR3 length is 18 residues. Trimming cost V 5 bases and J 2 bases; bases outside gene matches: 15. The CDR3 DNA reads as TGTGCCAGCAGTCGGTCAGGGGTTCGAGCGGGAGACACAGATACGCAGTATTTT. This codes for CASSRSGVRAGDTDTQYF.

The gene calls are TRBV14 and TRBJ1-1, with D possibly TRBD1 on 6 matching bases. CDR1 and CDR2 from the germline V gene are SGHDN and FVKESK. CDR3 length: 16 residues. Trimming shortened V by 0 bases and J by 3 bases, and 14 bases separated the two germline ends. The CDR3 nucleotides are TGTGCCAGCAGCCAAGATTTGGGGGGCGTAGACACTGAAGCTTTCTTT. Protein: CASSQDLGGVDTEAFF.

This clonotype was seen at least ten times. The V call is TRBV7-9, the J call TRBJ2-1, with D possibly matching TRBD1 (6 bases). With 7 bases removed from V and 6 bases from J, the gap between germline ends came to 22 bases. The germline V gene encodes CDR1 SEHNR and CDR2 FQNEAQ (reference sequence). CDR3 length: 16 residues. The DNA for the CDR3 is TGTGCCAGCAAGCTCCCGGAGCCAGGGGTGAGCAATGAGCAGTTCTTC. The encoded protein is CASKLPEPGVSNEQFF.

V usage is TRBV29-1 and J usage is TRBJ2-1; D not certain. The length of the CDR3 is 13 residues. V was clipped by 5 bases and J by 2 bases, with 10 bases between them. Germline CDR1 reads SQVTM; CDR2 reads ANQGSEA. In DNA form, the CDR3 reads TGCAGCGTTCTAAATGTGACCTACAATGAGCAGTTCTTC. It codes for CSVLNVTYNEQFF.

About this clonotype itself: The junction shows a germline mismatch at one end, possibly a read error. The rearrangement joins TRBV3-1 to TRBJ2-3; 9 positions match TRBD2. Germline-derived CDR1 and CDR2 are LGHDT and YNNKEL (reference sequence). The CDR3 loop spans 11 amino acids. CDR3: CASSPGLALHF. CDR3 DNA: TGTGCCAGCAGCCCGGGACTAGCCCTCCATTTT.

This chain connects TRBV20-1 to TRBJ2-5; 9 nucleotides align to TRBD1. There are 13 residues in the CDR3. Germline CDR1 is DFQATT and CDR2 is SNEGSKA (reference sequence). J gave up 4 bases and V 6 bases, and 6 bases lay outside the gene matches. CDR3 coding DNA: TGCAGTGCCCCGGGACAGGGAGCAGAGACCCAGTACTTC. Amino acid sequence: CSAPGQGAETQYF.

This clonotype was seen a few times. The chain employs TRBV7-2 and TRBJ2-3; 7 positions match TRBD1. Losses at the gene ends were 7 bases for V and 2 bases for J; bases not matched to a gene: 6. Germline values: CDR1 SGHTA, CDR2 FQGNSA. CDR3 length equals 14 residues. Written as DNA, the CDR3 is TGTGCCAGCACCCACAGGGGACCCACAGATACGCAGTATTTT. This encodes CASTHRGPTDTQYF.

The chain has TRBV2 and TRBJ2-4; D is unclear. With 4 bases removed from V and 0 bases from J, the gap between germline ends came to 7 bases. The CDR3 totals 14 residues. Germline CDR1 is SNHLY and CDR2 is FYNNEI. CDR3 residues: CASSAMRAKNIQYF. CDR3 DNA sequence: TGTGCCAGCAGTGCAATGAGAGCCAAAAACATTCAGTACTTC. The variable domain in full, completed from reference TRBV2 and TRBJ2-4, reads EPEVTQTPSHQVTQMGQEVILRCVPISNHLYFYWYRQILGQKVEFLVSFYNNEISEKSEIFDDQFSVERPDGSNFTLKIRSTKLEDSAMYFCASSAMRAKNIQYFGAGTRLSVL.

The table lists this clonotype with a few counts. The chain links TRBV12-3 or TRBV12-4 to TRBJ2-3; TRBD1 aligns across 11 bases. V shed 6 bases, J shed 3 bases, and the junction held 5 bases outside the gene matches. The CDR3 has 15 amino acids. CDR3 bases: TGTGCCAGCAGACTCGGGACAGGGGGGACAGATACGCAGTATTTT. Translation: CASRLGTGGTDTQYF.

V is TRBV27 and J is TRBJ2-7, with D uncertain. This CDR3 has 12 amino acids. Trimming removed 5 bases at V and 5 bases at J, with 10 bases between. Germline lookup yields CDR1 MNHEY and CDR2 SMNVEV (reference sequence). The CDR3 nucleotides are TGTGCCAGCAGTCCTCGGGCAGACGAGCAGTACTTC. Translated, it gives CASSPRADEQYF.